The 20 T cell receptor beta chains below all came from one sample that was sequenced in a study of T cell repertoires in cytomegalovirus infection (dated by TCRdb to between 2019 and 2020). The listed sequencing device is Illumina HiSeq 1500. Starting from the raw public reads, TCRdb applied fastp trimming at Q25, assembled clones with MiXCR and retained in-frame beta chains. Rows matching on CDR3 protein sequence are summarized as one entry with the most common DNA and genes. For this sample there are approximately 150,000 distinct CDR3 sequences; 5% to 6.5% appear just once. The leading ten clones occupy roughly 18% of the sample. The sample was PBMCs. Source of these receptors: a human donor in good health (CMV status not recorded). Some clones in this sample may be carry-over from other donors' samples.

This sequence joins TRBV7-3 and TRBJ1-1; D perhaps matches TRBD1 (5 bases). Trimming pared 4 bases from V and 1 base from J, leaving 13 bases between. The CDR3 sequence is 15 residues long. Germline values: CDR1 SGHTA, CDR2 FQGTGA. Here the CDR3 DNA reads TGTGCCAGCAGCTCCGGGGGTGTGGGGAACACTGAAGCTTTCTTT. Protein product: CASSSGGVGNTEAFF.

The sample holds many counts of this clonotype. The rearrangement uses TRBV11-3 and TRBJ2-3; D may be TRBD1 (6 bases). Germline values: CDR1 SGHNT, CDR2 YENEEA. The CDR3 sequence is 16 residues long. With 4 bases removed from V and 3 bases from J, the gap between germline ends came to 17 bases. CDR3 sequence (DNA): TGTGCCAGCAGCTCAGGGGCTACCTTAAGAACAGATACGCAGTATTTT. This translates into CASSSGATLRTDTQYF. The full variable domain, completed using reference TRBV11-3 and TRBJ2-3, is EAGVVQSPRYKIIEKKQPVAFWCNPISGHNTLYWYLQNLGQGPELLIRYENEEAVDDSQLPKDRFSAERLKGVDSTLKIQPAELGDSAVYLCASSSGATLRTDTQYFGPGTRLTVL.

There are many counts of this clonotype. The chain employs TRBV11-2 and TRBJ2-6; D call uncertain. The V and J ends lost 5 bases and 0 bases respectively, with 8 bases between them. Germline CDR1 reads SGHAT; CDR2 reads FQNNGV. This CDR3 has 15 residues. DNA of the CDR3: TGTGCCAGCAGCCCGCGAAGCTCTGGGGCCAACGTCCTGACTTTC. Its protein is CASSPRSSGANVLTF.

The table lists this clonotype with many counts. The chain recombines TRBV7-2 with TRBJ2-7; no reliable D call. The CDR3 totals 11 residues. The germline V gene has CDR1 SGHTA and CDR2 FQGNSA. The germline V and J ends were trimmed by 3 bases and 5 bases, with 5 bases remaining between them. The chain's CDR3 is CASSFDHEQYF. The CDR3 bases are TGTGCCAGCAGCTTCGACCACGAGCAGTACTTC.

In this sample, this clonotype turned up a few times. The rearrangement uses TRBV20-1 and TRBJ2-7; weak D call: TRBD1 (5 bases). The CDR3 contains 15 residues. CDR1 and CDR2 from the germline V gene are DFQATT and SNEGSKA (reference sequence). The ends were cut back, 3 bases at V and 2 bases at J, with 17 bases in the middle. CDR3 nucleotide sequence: TGCAGTGCTAGCCCTCATCAGGGCTCCCCCTACGAGCAGTACTTC. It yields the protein CSASPHQGSPYEQYF.

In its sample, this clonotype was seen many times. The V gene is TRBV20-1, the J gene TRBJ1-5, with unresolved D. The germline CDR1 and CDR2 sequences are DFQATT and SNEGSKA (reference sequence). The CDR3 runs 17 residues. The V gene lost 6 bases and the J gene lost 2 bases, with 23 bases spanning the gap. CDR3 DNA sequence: TGCAGTGCCCCATCGTGGCAGACGCGCGATGGCAATCAGCCCCAGCATTTT. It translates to CSAPSWQTRDGNQPQHF.

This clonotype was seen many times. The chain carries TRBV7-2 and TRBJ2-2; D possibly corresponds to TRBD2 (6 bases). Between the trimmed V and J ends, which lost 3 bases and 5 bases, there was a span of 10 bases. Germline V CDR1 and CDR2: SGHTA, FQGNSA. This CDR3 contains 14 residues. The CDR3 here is CASSFLARTGELFF. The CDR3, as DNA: TGTGCCAGCAGCTTTCTAGCGAGGACCGGGGAGCTGTTTTTT.

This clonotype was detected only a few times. The chain's CDR3 is CASSANTAEGEKLFF. CDR3 nucleotide sequence: TGCGCCAGCAGCGCAAACACGGCCGAAGGGGAAAAACTGTTTTTT. This rearrangement joins TRBV5-1 to TRBJ1-4; no clear D gene. The germline V and J ends were trimmed by 4 bases and 8 bases, with 18 bases remaining between them. The CDR3 loop spans 15 amino acids. Germline CDR1 and CDR2: SGHRS and YFSETQ.

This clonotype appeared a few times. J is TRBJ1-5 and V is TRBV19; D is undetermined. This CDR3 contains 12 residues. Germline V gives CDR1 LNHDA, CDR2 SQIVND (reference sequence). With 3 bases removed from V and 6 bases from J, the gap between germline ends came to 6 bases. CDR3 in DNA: TGTGCCAGTAGTATGGTTAGTCAGCCCCAGCATTTT. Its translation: CASSMVSQPQHF.

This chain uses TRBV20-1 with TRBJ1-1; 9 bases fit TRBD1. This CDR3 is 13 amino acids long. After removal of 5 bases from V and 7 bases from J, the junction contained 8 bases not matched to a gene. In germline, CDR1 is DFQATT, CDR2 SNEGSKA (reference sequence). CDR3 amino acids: CSASTGGRFEAFF. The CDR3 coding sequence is TGCAGTGCTTCAACAGGGGGCAGGTTTGAAGCTTTCTTT.

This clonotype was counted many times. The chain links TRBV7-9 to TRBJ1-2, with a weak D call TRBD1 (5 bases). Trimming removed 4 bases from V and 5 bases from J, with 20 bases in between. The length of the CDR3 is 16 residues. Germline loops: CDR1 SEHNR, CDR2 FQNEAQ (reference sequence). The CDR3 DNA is TGTGCCAGCAGCTGGCGAGGAAGGGGCCAAACATATGGCTACACCTTC. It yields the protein CASSWRGRGQTYGYTF.

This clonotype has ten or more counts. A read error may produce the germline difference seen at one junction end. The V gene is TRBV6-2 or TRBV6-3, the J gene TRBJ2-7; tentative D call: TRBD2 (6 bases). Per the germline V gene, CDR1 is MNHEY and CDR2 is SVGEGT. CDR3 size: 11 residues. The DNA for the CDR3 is TGTGCCAGCACGGAGGACTACGCGCAGTACTTC. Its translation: CASTEDYAQYF.

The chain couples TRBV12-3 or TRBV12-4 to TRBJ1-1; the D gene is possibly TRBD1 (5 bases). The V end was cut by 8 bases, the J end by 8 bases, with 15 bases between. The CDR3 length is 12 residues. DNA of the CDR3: TGTGCCAGCCGGGGGGTACCGACAGAAGCTTTCTTT. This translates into CASRGVPTEAFF.

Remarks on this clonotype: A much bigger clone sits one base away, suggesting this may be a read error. CDR3 sequence reads: CVSSYSGQSSPLHF. In nucleotides, the CDR3 is TGTGTCAGCAGTTACTCGGGACAGTCGTCACCCCTCCACTTT. The rearrangement uses TRBV6-2 or TRBV6-3 and TRBJ1-6; TRBD1 matches at 7 bases. Germline V gene lookup returns CDR1 MNHEY and CDR2 SVGEGT. The CDR3 has 14 amino acids.

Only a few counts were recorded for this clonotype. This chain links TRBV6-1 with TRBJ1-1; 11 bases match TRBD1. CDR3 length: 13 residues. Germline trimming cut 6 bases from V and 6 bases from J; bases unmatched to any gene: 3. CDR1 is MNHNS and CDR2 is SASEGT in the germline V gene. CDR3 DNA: TGTGCCAGCAGGGGACAGGGGGTATCTGAAGCTTTCTTT. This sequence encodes CASRGQGVSEAFF.

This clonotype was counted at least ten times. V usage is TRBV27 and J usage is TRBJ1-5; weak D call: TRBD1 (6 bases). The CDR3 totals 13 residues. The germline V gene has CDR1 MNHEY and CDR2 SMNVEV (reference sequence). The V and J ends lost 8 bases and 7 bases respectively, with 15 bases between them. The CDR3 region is CASRPFGQQPQHF. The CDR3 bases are TGTGCCAGCCGTCCTTTCGGACAGCAGCCCCAGCATTTT.

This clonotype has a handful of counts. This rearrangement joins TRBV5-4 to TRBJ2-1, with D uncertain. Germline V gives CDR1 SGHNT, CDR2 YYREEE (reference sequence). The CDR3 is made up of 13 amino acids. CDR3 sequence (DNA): TGTGCTAGCTCGGCCAACTTCTACAATGAGCAGTTCTTC. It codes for CASSANFYNEQFF.

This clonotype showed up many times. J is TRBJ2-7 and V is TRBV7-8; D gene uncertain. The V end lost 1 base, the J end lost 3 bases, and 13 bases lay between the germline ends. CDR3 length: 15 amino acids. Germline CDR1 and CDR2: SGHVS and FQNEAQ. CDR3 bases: TGTGCCAGCAGCTTAGACCGAGGCCCCGGCTACGAGCAGTACTTC. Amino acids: CASSLDRGPGYEQYF.

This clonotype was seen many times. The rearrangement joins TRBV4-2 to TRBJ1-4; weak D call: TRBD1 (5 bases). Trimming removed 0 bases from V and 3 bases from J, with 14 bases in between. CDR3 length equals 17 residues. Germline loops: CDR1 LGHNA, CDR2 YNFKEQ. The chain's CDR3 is CASSQDDQGSANEKLFF. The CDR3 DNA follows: TGTGCCAGCAGCCAAGACGACCAGGGTTCAGCTAATGAAAAACTGTTTTTT.

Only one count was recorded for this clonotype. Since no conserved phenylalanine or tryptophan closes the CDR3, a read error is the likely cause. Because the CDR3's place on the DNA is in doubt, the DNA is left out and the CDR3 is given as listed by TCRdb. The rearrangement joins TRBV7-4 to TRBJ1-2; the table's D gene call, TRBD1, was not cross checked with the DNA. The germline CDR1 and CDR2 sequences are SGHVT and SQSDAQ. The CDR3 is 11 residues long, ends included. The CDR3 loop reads CASSRTGWVRY.